Below, one T cell receptor beta chain is given with its context. This clonotype was counted at least ten times. Its antigen is not yet known. The input lacks base qualities; no much larger clone sits a single base away. The data belong to a study of CD8 T cells in ankylosing spondylitis (dated by TCRdb to between 2016 and 2019). In the study overall: To find TCR variants linked to disease, the study profiled T cell receptor beta repertoires in ankylosing spondylitis patients and healthy donors. Peripheral blood samples were taken, and synovial fluid was additionally collected from ankylosing spondylitis patients. The full study cohort comprised approximately 23 ankylosing spondylitis patients and 85 to 120 healthy donors.

Synovial fluid samples and blood samples obtained from the same ankylosing spondylitis patients were matched. The paper's findings and limits, for the study overall: Some TCR beta motif variants had previously been reported in synovial fluid and blood of reactive arthritis patients, which suggested common disease-initiation mechanisms. Significant enrichment of the disease-linked clones was reported in matched synovial fluid samples from ankylosing spondylitis patients. The disease-linked clones showed a CD8+ phenotype and occurred at relatively low frequencies in peripheral blood. A TCR beta motif made up of several highly homologous amino acid variants appeared to be characteristic of blood from ankylosing spondylitis patients.

Here V drops 5 bases and J drops 5 bases, and the junction holds 9 bases not matched to any gene. The CDR3 measures 14 amino acids from cysteine to phenylalanine. Only CDR3 DNA remains: 42 bases, in frame from the first base. In the germline V gene (reference sequence), CDR1 corresponds to DFQATT and CDR2 to SNEGSKA. The data were produced on an Illumina HiSeq 2500. Quantitative 5'-RACE with molecular barcodes was used to prepare TCR beta libraries. The authors processed their data as follows. To identify disease-linked TCR variants, a new computational method was used, one built on a probabilistic model of VDJ rearrangement. TCRdb reworked the public reads: Q25 trimming with fastp, MiXCR clone assembly, productive beta chains retained. Entries that share a CDR3 protein sequence are merged under the most common genes and DNA. The authors' filters were not applied to this entry. This sample holds 50,000 to 70,000 distinct CDR3 sequences; roughly 6.1% were observed only once. In total, the top ten clones hold approximately 5% of the sample.

Sequenced: synovial fluid, either unsorted or a sorted T cell fraction (not recorded which). This TCR derives from a male donor with ankylosing spondylitis. Rearrangement joined TRBV20-1 to TRBJ2-5; 9 central nucleotides agree with TRBD1. The CDR3 region reads CSAEPGQGRETQYF. DNA sequence: TGCAGTGCTGAACCGGGACAGGGAAGGGAGACCCAGTACTTC.